This T cell receptor beta chain was identified in a study of T-cell reconstitution after alpha-beta-depleted transplantation in children. Germline V lookup: CDR1 LGHNT, CDR2 FRNRAP. J gave up 10 bases and V 5 bases, and 7 bases lay outside the gene matches. The CDR3 loop spans 13 amino acids. It was with unique molecular identifiers that the TCRbeta library was prepared. Via MiXCR, TCRdb re-called the PCR reads, giving one row per CDR3 protein. The sample has some 300,000 distinct CDR3 sequences, around 10% seen once; the top ten hold about 8%. This clonotype was counted only a few times. The TCR comes from a boy under two years old with acute myeloid leukemia, due to receive a stem cell transplant. The material sequenced was PBMCs, taken before TCRalphabeta/CD19-depleted stem cell transplant. The rearrangement joins TRBV12-5 to TRBJ2-1, with TRBD1 matching 8 bases. CDR3 region: CASGLGRGPEQFF. In nucleotides, the CDR3 is TGTGCTAGTGGTCTCGGCAGGGGGCCCGAGCAGTTCTTC.